The present T cell receptor beta chain was sequenced within a study of tumor-infiltrating lymphocytes in primary liver carcinoma. RNA and DNA were co-extracted from approximately 20-30 mg of unsorted bulk tissue. Broader study findings: It was observed that only about 7.5-24% of the top clones appeared in every one of the five tumor regions.

Germline V gene sequence: CDR1 SGHAT, CDR2 FQNNGV. CDR3 length: 13 amino acids. TCR beta cDNA was prepared out of about 530 ng total RNA by means of a constant-region primer. Libraries of TCR beta came from three nested multiplex PCR rounds with slightly modified ARM-PCR. Use of TRBV1-TRBV30 forward primers with a C-beta reverse primer characterized the first two PCR rounds, which lasted about 9 cycles each. TCRdb independently ran MiXCR on the multiplex PCR reads; one entry per CDR3 protein. The sample holds about 54,000 distinct CDR3 sequences, 70% to 75% seen once. As regards this clonotype: The antigen remains unidentified. At one end the junction does not follow the germline gene, possibly because of a read error.

The V and J genes are TRBV11-2 and TRBJ2-7; perhaps TRBD2 as D (5 bases). The clonotype was recovered from a man between 40 and 49 years old with primary liver carcinoma and hepatitis B virus infection. Sequences were obtained from liver tumor tissue from sampling region 2. As for subset: tumor region T2, inferior pole. The CDR3 nucleotides read TGTGCCAGCGGCAGCGGCTCTTTATGGGAGCGGTACTTC. Residues: CASGSGSLWERYF. Supplemented by reference TRBV11-2 and TRBJ2-7, the full variable domain reads EAGVAQSPRYKIIEKRQSVAFWCNPISGHATLYWYQQILGQGPKLLIQFQNNGVVDDSQLPKDRFSAERLKGVDSTLKIQPAKLEDSAVYLCASGSGSLWERYFGPGTRLTVT.